This T cell receptor (beta chain) was identified during a study of blood T cell repertoires in COVID-19. Germline V gene data show CDR1 as SGHTA and CDR2 as FQGNSA. CDR3 length equals 15 residues. V gave up 5 bases and J gave up 3 bases; unmatched junction bases: 4. The protocol was immunoSEQ multiplex PCR, while the TCRdb copy is restricted to in-frame clones and leaves out a portion. The table has about 320,000 clones, around 83% seen once. The sample consisted of peripheral blood. The chain has TRBV7-2 and TRBJ2-7, with 13 positions matching TRBD2. The clonotype was recovered from a woman aged 45-60 years with acute or convalescent COVID-19. In DNA, the CDR3 is TGTGCCAGCAGCCCTCGACTAGCGGGGGGCTACGAGCAGTACTTC. Protein product: CASSPRLAGGYEQYF.